The 22 T cell receptor beta chains below all came from one sample that was sequenced in a study of blood T cell repertoires in COVID-19. The data were produced by immunoSEQ multiplex PCR, yet TCRdb's version contains in-frame clones alone and is incomplete. The sample lists about 160,000 clones, under 95% occurring once. The sequencing sample was made of peripheral blood. The receptors shown here come from a man younger than 35 with acute or convalescent COVID-19.

V and J are TRBV20-1 and TRBJ2-5, with 12 bases that match TRBD2. CDR1 and CDR2 (germline): DFQATT, SNEGSKA (reference sequence). V shed 5 bases and J 12 bases; nucleotides not matched to a gene: 1. The CDR3 has 10 amino acids. The CDR3 loop reads CSAGLAGKYF. The CDR3 coding sequence is TGCAGTGCTGGACTAGCGGGAAAGTACTTC.

Concerning this clone itself: Other nucleotide sequences in the sample specify the same CDR3. The rearrangement links TRBV6-5 to TRBJ1-2, with 8 bases lining up with TRBD1. The CDR3 is 13 residues long. With 6 bases clipped from V and 4 bases from J, the junction kept 4 bases outside the gene matches. Germline loops: CDR1 MNHEY, CDR2 SVGAGI. As DNA, the CDR3 is TGTGCCAGCAGCGACAGGGGTGGCTATGGCTACACCTTC. Its protein is CASSDRGGYGYTF.

The chain carries TRBV24-1 and TRBJ2-1; the match to TRBD1 covers 10 bases. This CDR3 contains 14 residues. Germline CDR1 reads KGHDR; CDR2 reads SFDVKD. J gave up 4 bases and V 10 bases, and 6 bases lay outside the gene matches. CDR3 loop: CATSGTGAYNEQFF. The CDR3 DNA reads as TGTGCCACTTCCGGGACAGGGGCTTACAATGAGCAGTTCTTC.

The genes are TRBV10-1 and TRBJ1-5, with D possibly being TRBD1 (6 bases). This CDR3 contains 18 residues. Germline values: CDR1 WNHNN, CDR2 SYGVQD (reference sequence). V lost 6 bases, J lost 7 bases, and 28 bases lay in between. CDR3 DNA sequence: TGCGCCAGCAGGATATTACCCGGACAGTCGGTGTCCTGGCAGCCCCAGCATTTT. Encoded protein: CASRILPGQSVSWQPQHF.

The chain links TRBV18 to TRBJ1-6, with 7 bases that match TRBD1. Germline V gene data show CDR1 as KGHSH and CDR2 as LQKENI. V trimming: 3 bases; J trimming: 11 bases; junction bases outside the gene matches: 7. The length of the CDR3 is 14 residues. Written as DNA, the CDR3 is TGTGCCAGCTCACCCGACAGGGAAGGGGCACCCCTCCACTTT. Translating it yields CASSPDREGAPLHF.

The J gene is TRBJ2-7, the V gene TRBV7-8; possibly TRBD2 for D (6 bases). Trimming removed 0 bases at V and 3 bases at J, with 9 bases between. CDR1 is SGHVS, CDR2 FQNEAQ, per germline. There are 14 residues in the CDR3. CDR3 DNA: TGTGCCAGCAGCTTAGCGACTAGTCTCTACGAGCAGTACTTC. Amino acids: CASSLATSLYEQYF.

In this sample, this clone turned up once. V and J are TRBV6-5 and TRBJ1-1; no reliable D call. Germline CDR1 MNHEY, CDR2 SVGAGI. The V end lost 6 bases, the J end lost 5 bases, and 16 bases lay between the germline ends. The CDR3 is 14 residues long. The CDR3 region is CASSQRLGWTEAFF. In DNA form, the CDR3 reads TGTGCCAGCAGCCAGAGGCTTGGTTGGACTGAAGCTTTCTTT.

The V gene is TRBV5-4, the J gene TRBJ1-1; TRBD1 matches at 10 bases. CDR3 length: 18 amino acids. Germline V gene sequence: CDR1 SGHNT, CDR2 YYREEE (reference sequence). Losses at the gene ends were 5 bases for V and 0 bases for J; bases not matched to a gene: 13. The CDR3 here is CASRQGPGTGVMNTEAFF. In nucleotides, the CDR3 is TGTGCCAGCAGACAGGGACCCGGGACAGGGGTCATGAACACTGAAGCTTTCTTT.

This clone is a singleton in its sample. V is TRBV5-4 and J is TRBJ1-1; no reliable D call. Trimming left V 2 bases short and J 4 bases short, with 6 bases between. Germline assignment: CDR1 SGHNT and CDR2 YYREEE (reference sequence). The CDR3 sequence is 12 residues long. The CDR3 coding sequence is TGTGCCAGCAGCTTAGAGAGCACTGAAGCTTTCTTT. Residues: CASSLESTEAFF. The full variable domain, with the rest looked up from reference TRBV5-4 and TRBJ1-1, is ETGVTQSPTHLIKTRGQQVTLRCSSQSGHNTVSWYQQALGQGPQFIFQYYREEENGRGNFPPRFSGLQFPNYSSELNVNALELDDSALYLCASSLESTEAFFGQGTRLTVV.

V gene TRBV6-9 combines with J gene TRBJ1-5; D possibly corresponds to TRBD1 (6 bases). Germline values: CDR1 MNHGY, CDR2 SVAAGI. The ends were cut back, 2 bases at V and 7 bases at J, with 12 bases in the middle. The CDR3 is 14 amino acids. The CDR3 bases are TGTGCCAGCAGTTATCTACAGGGAAGGCAGCCCCAGCATTTT. As protein: CASSYLQGRQPQHF.

The chain joins TRBV28 to TRBJ2-7; possible D gene TRBD1, 6 bases. CDR1 and CDR2 (germline): MDHEN, SYDVKM. The CDR3 totals 15 residues. Trimming shortened V by 4 bases and J by 3 bases, and 16 bases separated the two germline ends. CDR3 bases: TGTGCCAGCAGTTCCTCACAGGGTACACTCTACGAGCAGTACTTC. It yields the protein CASSSSQGTLYEQYF.

This chain uses TRBV30 with TRBJ1-1; perhaps TRBD1 as D (6 bases). The CDR3 has 13 residues. From germline, CDR1 is GTSNPN and CDR2 SVGIG (reference sequence). V lost 3 bases to trimming and J lost 6 bases, with 14 bases between them. CDR3 nucleotides: TGTGCCTGGAGACAGGGCCTCACGGCTGAAGCTTTCTTT. It translates to CAWRQGLTAEAFF. Full variable domain (outside the CDR3, taken from reference TRBV30 and TRBJ1-1): SQTIHQWPATLVQPVGSPLSLECTVEGTSNPNLYWYRQAAGRGLQLLFYSVGIGQISSEVPQNLSASRPQDRQFILSSKKLLLSDSGFYLCAWRQGLTAEAFFGQGTRLTVV.

CDR3 region: CSVEDRTGMAAEAFF. The CDR3 nucleotides read TGCAGCGTTGAGGACAGGACAGGGATGGCAGCTGAAGCTTTCTTT. This rearrangement joins TRBV29-1 to TRBJ1-1; 8 bases agree with TRBD1. CDR1 is SQVTM and CDR2 is ANQGSEA in the germline V gene. The CDR3 covers 15 residues. Germline trimming cut 3 bases from V and 6 bases from J; bases unmatched to any gene: 12.

The chain is built from TRBV11-3 and TRBJ1-3; D remains unclear. The CDR3 has 14 amino acids. The germline V gene has CDR1 SGHNT and CDR2 YENEEA. Trimming pared 1 base from V and 1 base from J, leaving 5 bases between. CDR3 loop: CASSLGGSGNTIYF. CDR3 coding DNA: TGTGCCAGCAGCTTAGGCGGGTCTGGAAACACCATATATTTT.

This clone turned up a few times. The chain employs TRBV5-1 and TRBJ1-1, with D perhaps TRBD1 (5 bases). The germline V gene has CDR1 SGHRS and CDR2 YFSETQ. The CDR3 sequence is 14 residues long. V was cut by 1 base and J by 0 bases, with 7 bases left in between. CDR3: CASSLLGVNTEAFF. The CDR3, as DNA: TGCGCCAGCAGCTTGCTAGGGGTGAACACTGAAGCTTTCTTT.

The CDR3 DNA sequence: TGTGCAAGTCGCTTTCAGGAACAGGGGGGTAATGAAAAACTGTTTTTT. Its protein is CASRFQEQGGNEKLFF. This chain uses TRBV12-2 with TRBJ1-4; TRBD1 is the table's D call and was not checked against the DNA. TRBV12-2 counts as a pseudogene. CDR3 length equals 16 residues.

The chain recombines TRBV5-5 with TRBJ1-4, with 7 bases that match TRBD1. Germline loops: CDR1 SGHKS, CDR2 YYEKEE (reference sequence). This CDR3 region has 13 residues. Trimming removed 2 bases from V and 7 bases from J; junction bases left unmatched: 2. CDR3 sequence: CASSFDRVEKLFF. The CDR3 DNA follows: TGTGCCAGCAGCTTTGACAGGGTTGAAAAACTGTTTTTT.

This clone was detected a few times. V usage is TRBV12-3 or TRBV12-4 and J usage is TRBJ1-1; TRBD1 is a possible D gene (6 bases). Trimming cost V 5 bases and J 11 bases, with 15 bases left between them. The CDR3 length is 12 residues. Here the CDR3 DNA reads TGTGCCAGCAGTCCCCAAAACAGGGACGCTTTCTTT. Amino acid sequence: CASSPQNRDAFF.

V and J are TRBV3-1 (or the pseudogene TRBV3-2) and TRBJ2-2; D possibly corresponds to TRBD1 (7 bases). CDR1 and CDR2 from the germline V gene are LGHDT and YNNKEL (reference sequence). The CDR3 has 15 amino acids. Trimming removed 4 bases from V and 3 bases from J, with 12 bases in between. CDR3 coding DNA: TGTGCCAGCAGCCTGGGCGGGACAGACACCGGGGAGCTGTTTTTT. Translation: CASSLGGTDTGELFF.

The V gene is TRBV15, the J gene TRBJ1-1, with TRBD1 identical over 12 bases. Trimming took 3 bases from V and 7 from J; bases not matched to a gene: 3. Germline V lookup: CDR1 LNHNV, CDR2 YYDKDF (reference sequence). The CDR3 is 14 amino acids. This chain's CDR3 is CATSRGTGGDEAFF. CDR3 coding DNA: TGTGCCACCAGCAGGGGGACAGGGGGCGATGAAGCTTTCTTT.

This chain links TRBV6-2 or TRBV6-3 with TRBJ2-2; no firm D call. CDR3 length: 16 amino acids. The germline gives CDR1 MNHEY, CDR2 SVGEGT. V shed 2 bases and J shed 0 bases, with 10 bases lying between them. CDR3 bases: TGTGCCAGCAGTTACGCGTCACCTACGAACACCGGGGAGCTGTTTTTT. Amino acids: CASSYASPTNTGELFF.

This clone was observed a single time. This chain uses TRBV27 with TRBJ1-2; no clear D. Between the trimmed V and J ends, which lost 6 bases and 2 bases, there was a span of 16 bases. From germline, CDR1 is MNHEY and CDR2 SMNVEV (reference sequence). This CDR3 is built from 15 residues. The CDR3 loop reads CASSLKRFNNYGYTF. The CDR3 nucleotides are TGTGCCAGCAGCCTAAAGAGATTTAACAACTATGGCTACACCTTC.